This T cell receptor (beta chain) came from a study of cytomegalovirus exposure and HLA in healthy donors. In the study overall: A previous analysis identified approximately 120 million unique TCR beta sequences derived from some 170 million T cells. Study-level findings and limits: Being indistinguishable, some V segments were excluded, TRBV6-2 and TRBV6-3 among them.

This clone came up a few times. Its antigen is still unknown. PCR employed 60 Vbeta and 13 Jbeta primers. Clones were read by immunoSEQ multiplex PCR, and TCRdb kept only the in-frame ones, dropping some. The repertoire holds under 150,000 clones, roughly 88% seen once, with 2.7% in the top ten. V was pared by 4 bases and J by 3 bases, with 10 bases between. The germline V gene has CDR1 SGHVS and CDR2 FQNEAQ. The CDR3 has 13 amino acids. The chain couples TRBV7-8 to TRBJ2-7, with a weak D call TRBD2 (6 bases). Sequencing was performed on PBMCs. The TCR was taken from a man between 45 and 60 years old in good health and CMV-seronegative. DNA of the CDR3: TGTGCCAGCAGCTGGACTACCAGCTACGAGCAGTACTTC. It encodes CASSWTTSYEQYF.